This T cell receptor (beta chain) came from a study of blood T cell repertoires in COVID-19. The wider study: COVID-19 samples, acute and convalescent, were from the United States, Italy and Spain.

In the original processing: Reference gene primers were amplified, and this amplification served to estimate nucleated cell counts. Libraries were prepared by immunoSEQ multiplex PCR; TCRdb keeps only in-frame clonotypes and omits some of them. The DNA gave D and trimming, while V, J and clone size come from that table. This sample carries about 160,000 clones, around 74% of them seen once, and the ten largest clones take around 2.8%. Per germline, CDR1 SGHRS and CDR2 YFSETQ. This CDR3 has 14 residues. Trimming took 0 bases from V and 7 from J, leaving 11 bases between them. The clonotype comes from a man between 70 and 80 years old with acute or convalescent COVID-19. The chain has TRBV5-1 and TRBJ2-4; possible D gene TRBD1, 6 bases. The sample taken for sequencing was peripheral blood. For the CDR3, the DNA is TGCGCCAGCAGCTTGGTTCCAGGGGAGAACATTCAGTACTTC. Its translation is CASSLVPGENIQYF.